The rows below give T cell receptor beta chains drawn from one sample of a study of T cell changes during pregnancy in multiple sclerosis. Some clones are missing from TCRdb's copy, which holds only in-frame ones; the method was immunoSEQ multiplex PCR. Seen here are tens of thousands of clones, around nine tenths observed once, and the top ten hold 5.2%. Source: peripheral blood, taken in the first trimester of pregnancy. Receptors were obtained from a female donor in good health, enrolled as a control in a pregnancy study. Each CDR3 is given with its conserved first and last residue. Each record gives: clone size, J gene, V gene, D gene, CDR3 DNA, CDR3 protein. A D gene is named only where the DNA matches it firmly. Where a row states a size, it is once, few, many or the class of an expanded clone; other rows omit it.

.	TRBJ1-5	TRBV7-8	.	TGTGCCAGCAGCTTAGTTGACGCAGGGGGCAATCAGCCCCAGCATTTT	CASSLVDAGGNQPQHF
.	TRBJ2-1	TRBV25-1	.	TGTGCCAGCAGGAGGTCGGGTCCTAGCCATGAGCAGTTCTTC	CASRRSGPSHEQFF
.	TRBJ2-4	TRBV28	TRBD1	TGTGCCAGCACCCTTAGGGGGACAGTACGAGGGGAAAACATTCAGTACTTC	CASTLRGTVRGENIQYF
.	TRBJ2-7	TRBV10-3	.	TGTGCCATCAGTGAGGCGTACGAGCAGTACTTC	CAISEAYEQYF
.	TRBJ1-3	TRBV25-1	TRBD1	TGTGCCAGCAGTGAACAACAGGGGTGGGACTCTGGAAACACCATATATTTT	CASSEQQGWDSGNTIYF
.	TRBJ1-2	TRBV15	.	TGTGCCACCAGCAGAGATCGGAGAAACTACACCTTC	CATSRDRRNYTF
.	TRBJ1-6	TRBV4-3	TRBD1	TGCGCCAGCAGCCAAGACGACAGGGGGACGAGCTCCTATAATTCACCCCTCCACTTT	CASSQDDRGTSSYNSPLHF
.	TRBJ2-7	TRBV4-1	TRBD1	TGCGCCAGCAGAGGGACAGGGACTTACGAGCAGTACTTC	CASRGTGTYEQYF
.	TRBJ2-3	TRBV4-2	TRBD1	TGTGCCAGCAGCCAGGGGGACAGGTTAGCTTCAGATACGCAGTATTTT	CASSQGDRLASDTQYF
.	TRBJ2-1	TRBV2	TRBD2	TGTGCCAGCAGGGGACTAGCGGGAGGTAGCCCCAATGAGCAGTTCTTC	CASRGLAGGSPNEQFF
.	TRBJ1-2	TRBV30	.	TGTGCCTGGAGCTTGAACGGCTATGGCTACACCTTC	CAWSLNGYGYTF
.	TRBJ1-2	TRBV7-7	TRBD1	TGTGCCAGCAGCCTGGGACAGGAACACAGGGGCTACACCTTC	CASSLGQEHRGYTF
.	TRBJ2-7	TRBV7-8	.	TGTGCCAGCAGGCCCGAGACTAGAAGCGAGCAGTACTTC	CASRPETRSEQYF
.	TRBJ2-3	TRBV7-2	.	TGTGCCTGCCAGGGTAGCGGAAGCACAGATACGCAGTATTTT	CACQGSGSTDTQYF
.	TRBJ1-1	TRBV19	.	TGTGCCAGTAGTGCCTCCGGGACAAGCTCCACGGACACTGAAGCTTTCTTT	CASSASGTSSTDTEAFF
.	TRBJ2-7	TRBV7-9	.	TGTGCCAGCCTCAAGGCAGGGTCGGAAGAGCAGTACTTC	CASLKAGSEEQYF
once	TRBJ2-7	TRBV4-1	.	TGCGCCAGCAGCCAAACCCGGCCGGGATTACACTACGAGCAGTACTTC	CASSQTRPGLHYEQYF
.	TRBJ1-1	TRBV5-1	TRBD1	TGCGCCAGCAGCTTGAGACAGGGAGGCTTTGACACTGAAGCTTTCTTT	CASSLRQGGFDTEAFF
once	TRBJ2-1	TRBV5-6	.	TGTGCCAGCAGCGGCAGGGGTGAGCAGTTCTTC	CASSGRGEQFF
few	TRBJ2-7	TRBV4-2	.	TGTGCCAGCAGCCAATTCCAGGGCTACGAGCAGTACTTC	CASSQFQGYEQYF
.	TRBJ1-2	TRBV7-9	TRBD1	TGTGCCAGCAGCTTAGTTGGACAGGGGGCCTTGGGCTACACCTTC	CASSLVGQGALGYTF
.	TRBJ2-3	TRBV7-2	.	TGTGCCAGCAGCTTAGGTCCCCCGGCGGGCGGGGCGGTGGATACGCAGTATTTT	CASSLGPPAGGAVDTQYF
.	TRBJ1-5	TRBV6-1	TRBD1	TGTGCCGGATGGACAGGGGGCAGCAATCAGCCCCAGCATTTT	CAGWTGGSNQPQHF
.	TRBJ2-7	TRBV18	TRBD2	TGTGCCAGCTCACCACCGGGACTAGCCATTAAGGACCCCTACGAGCAGTACTTC	CASSPPGLAIKDPYEQYF
.	TRBJ1-4	TRBV28	.	TGTGCCAGCATCTCGAGGTCCTATGACAGGAGACTGTTTTTT	CASISRSYDRRLFF
.	TRBJ2-2	TRBV19	.	TGTGCCAGTGGTGTGAGGAAGGCCGGGGAGCTGTTTTTT	CASGVRKAGELFF
few	TRBJ2-3	TRBV6-4	TRBD2	TGTGCCAGCAGTGACCTAGCGGGAGGCACAGATACGCAGTATTTT	CASSDLAGGTDTQYF
.	TRBJ2-7	TRBV10-3	TRBD1	TGTGCCATCAGATCTGGGGACAGGGGCAACGAGCAGTACTTC	CAIRSGDRGNEQYF
.	TRBJ2-1	TRBV27	.	TGTGCCAGCAAACCCCGAGATAGAAATTACAATGAGCAGTTCTTC	CASKPRDRNYNEQFF
.	TRBJ1-2	TRBV19	.	TGTGCCAGTAGGATCAGGGAAGACTATGGCTACACCTTC	CASRIREDYGYTF
.	TRBJ2-3	TRBV5-1	.	TGCGCCAGCAGCGCAGGACTCCCGAGGGCAGATACGCAGTATTTT	CASSAGLPRADTQYF
.	TRBJ2-7	TRBV11-3	TRBD1	TGTGCCAGCAGCTTGGGACAGCCCCCCTACGAGCAGTACTTC	CASSLGQPPYEQYF
.	TRBJ2-7	TRBV4-1	.	TGCGCCAGCAGCCAAGGGAGTTTCGAGCAGTACTTC	CASSQGSFEQYF
.	TRBJ2-7	TRBV18	TRBD2	TGTGCCAGCTCACCACCAAGCAGGACTAGCAACGAGCAGTACTTC	CASSPPSRTSNEQYF
few	TRBJ1-6	TRBV6-5	TRBD1	TGTGCCAGCAGAGCGACAGGGCTGAATTCACCCCTCCACTTT	CASRATGLNSPLHF
.	TRBJ1-1	TRBV4-3	.	TGCGCCAGCAGTCCCCGAATATCAGGCGACACTGAAGCTTTCTTT	CASSPRISGDTEAFF
.	TRBJ2-3	TRBV5-1	TRBD2	TGCGCCAGCAGCTTGGAAGGGAGGGTCACAGATACGCAGTATTTT	CASSLEGRVTDTQYF
.	TRBJ2-7	TRBV6-1	TRBD1	TGTGCCAGCAGCCCCCAGGGGGCGTTGCGCTACGAGCAGTACTTC	CASSPQGALRYEQYF
.	TRBJ2-5	TRBV2	TRBD2	TGTGCCAGCAGTCGGACTAGTTGGGAGACCCAGTACTTC	CASSRTSWETQYF
.	TRBJ1-1	TRBV12-5	.	TGTGCTAGTGGTTTGGTAATGGCGGGGGTTGAGGAAGCTTTCTTT	CASGLVMAGVEEAFF
.	TRBJ2-4	TRBV4-3	TRBD1	TGCGCCAGCAGCCAAGGGACAGGGGACAAAAACATTCAGTACTTC	CASSQGTGDKNIQYF
.	TRBJ1-2	TRBV14	TRBD1	TGTGCCAGCAGCCAAGCCAGGGGGGCAGGCTACACCTTC	CASSQARGAGYTF
.	TRBJ2-4	TRBV5-1	TRBD1	TGCGCCAGCAGCATTGGACAGGACAAAAACATTCAGTACTTC	CASSIGQDKNIQYF
.	TRBJ1-1	TRBV7-2	TRBD1	TGTGCCAGCAGCCCTTACAGGGGGCGGATTAACACTGAAGCTTTCTTT	CASSPYRGRINTEAFF
.	TRBJ1-1	TRBV28	TRBD1	TGTGCCAGCAGTTCGACAGGGGTAATGAACACTGAAGCTTTCTTT	CASSSTGVMNTEAFF
.	TRBJ2-7	TRBV18	TRBD1	TGTGCCAGCTCATTACAGGGGTACGAGCAGTACTTC	CASSLQGYEQYF